This entry features one T cell receptor beta chain sequence. The specificity of this receptor is unknown. No qualities accompany the bases; no much larger clone lies one base away. The data originate from a study of T cells in localized non-small cell lung cancer (dated by TCRdb to between 2020 and 2021). For the wider study: T cell repertoires of more than 200 early-stage NSCLC patients were analyzed, with tumors being compared against uninvolved tumor-adjacent lungs. The cohort comprised some 220 treatment-naïve NSCLC patients with resected, localized lung tumors. Of the NSCLC patients, approximately 130 were male and approximately 97 were female, and the mean age was around 70 years.

V and J lose 0 bases and 1 base, and a span of 8 bases separates them. The CDR3, cysteine through phenylalanine, is 15 amino acids long. Solely the CDR3 DNA is kept, with 45 bases framed from the first base. From the germline V gene, CDR1 is SGHDT and CDR2 is YYEEEE. The immunoSEQ Assay was used to sequence TCR beta CDR3 regions from DNA. The original pipeline was this. T cell density was computed as TCR beta template counts normalized to usable DNA estimated by amplifying housekeeping genes. Richness was estimated with the preseqR package, extrapolating to 400,000 templates for PBMC samples and 120,000 templates for tissue samples. Clonality was defined as one minus Pielou's evenness. To identify tissue-enriched TCRs, differential abundance testing was run on productive amino-acid clonotypes with a minimum total count of 5 and an alpha of 0.1. The Jaccard Index and the Morisita Overlap Index were used to measure repertoire overlap between compartments. TCR beta CDR3s were clustered by GLIPH together with public tetramer-defined viral CDR3s, and at least three viral sequences plus V-gene enrichment were required for viral motifs. TCRdb retrieved this table from immuneACCESS and kept in-frame rearrangements only. Not all clones are present; in checked studies, unresolved V genes account for under half, and no reason is known for the remainder. The V and J calls and clone size were taken over from that table, and D and trimming were inferred from the DNA. The sample records 20,000 to 25,000 clones, around nine tenths of which are singletons. The top ten constitute roughly 22% of the sample.

Study-wide conclusions, independent of this receptor: Because of the exploratory design, TCR variables were selected using unadjusted p-values without false-discovery rate correction. Because multi-region tumor sequencing was not done, intratumor heterogeneity could not be ruled out. Of the top 100 tumor clones, a median of approximately 60 were detected in paired uninvolved adjacent lung; under 35 were also among that lung's top 100. Longer overall survival was associated with higher blood T cell density, whereas shorter survival was associated with higher adjacent-lung clonality. Uninvolved tumor-adjacent lung showed the highest T cell clonality, higher than tumor, which suggests more focused antigenic responses in the uninvolved tumor-adjacent lung.

At diagnosis, tumor, uninvolved tumor-adjacent lung and peripheral blood were collected and then preserved as a mix of FFPE and fresh-frozen material. For TCR repertoire profiling, blood samples were analyzed as peripheral blood mononuclear cells. The sample consisted of peripheral blood, taken before any cancer treatment. The sequence was obtained from a man aged 40 to 75 with stage I squamous cell lung carcinoma. The sequence joins TRBV5-6 to TRBJ1-3, with the D segment identity uncertain. For the CDR3, the sequence is CASSLGLRSGNTIYF. The DNA reads TGTGCCAGCAGCTTGGGTCTGCGATCTGGAAACACCATATATTTT.